A single sample gave rise to the 27 T cell receptor beta chains below, sequenced in a study of shared clonotypes between healthy human individuals. Naive CD8 populations comprised CD45RO-negative cells positively selected for CCR7, excluding terminally differentiated effector memory CD45RA+ cells. Method: immunoSEQ multiplex PCR; TCRdb's copy keeps in-frame clones and lacks some. The data hold about 2.2 million clones, with 93% observed a single time. Sequenced input: naive CD8+ T cells from PBMCs. These receptors were taken from a man between 18 and 35 years old in good health. Some clones in this sample may be carry-over from other donors' samples.

In the case of this clone: Other nucleotide sequences in the sample specify the same CDR3. The chain uses TRBV27 and TRBJ2-3; 8 bases fit TRBD1. V lost 5 bases, J lost 4 bases, and 11 bases stayed unmatched. Germline V CDR1 and CDR2: MNHEY, SMNVEV (reference sequence). The CDR3 has 16 amino acids. The CDR3 region is CASSLVLAGGPDTQYF. CDR3 in DNA: TGTGCCAGCAGTCTTGTTTTGGCAGGGGGCCCAGATACGCAGTATTTT.

V is TRBV7-3 and J is TRBJ1-2; 7 bases are shared with TRBD1. CDR1 is SGHTA, CDR2 FQGTGA, per germline. The CDR3 has 13 residues. Losses at the gene ends were 1 base for V and 8 bases for J; bases not matched to a gene: 4. CDR3 protein: CASSLNDRDGYTF. The CDR3 nucleotides read TGTGCCAGCAGCTTAAACGACAGGGACGGCTACACCTTC.

This chain uses TRBV5-1 with TRBJ1-1; D is uncertain. Germline loops: CDR1 SGHRS, CDR2 YFSETQ. CDR3 length equals 14 residues. Trimming left V 4 bases short and J 0 bases short, with 10 bases between. The CDR3 DNA is TGCGCCAGCAGCCCGGACGGGGTGAACACTGAAGCTTTCTTT. Its translation is CASSPDGVNTEAFF.

CDR3 nucleotide sequence: TGTGCCAGCAGCCCGTACGGGGGCTATGGCTACACCTTC. As protein: CASSPYGGYGYTF. The chain employs TRBV7-3 and TRBJ1-2; TRBD1 might be the D (5 bases). Germline values: CDR1 SGHTA, CDR2 FQGTGA. The CDR3 covers 13 residues. V was clipped by 5 bases and J by 4 bases, with 11 bases between them.

This rearrangement joins TRBV18 to TRBJ2-5; TRBD1 matches at 9 bases. Germline assignment: CDR1 KGHSH and CDR2 LQKENI. V lost 3 bases to trimming and J lost 4 bases; unmatched junction nucleotides: 6. This CDR3 comprises 15 residues. In nucleotides, the CDR3 is TGTGCCAGCTCACCGGACAGGGGATTGGGAGAGACCCAGTACTTC. It translates to CASSPDRGLGETQYF.

This chain joins TRBV27 and TRBJ2-3, with D possibly being TRBD2 (6 bases). Germline lookup yields CDR1 MNHEY and CDR2 SMNVEV (reference sequence). The germline V and J ends were trimmed by 10 bases and 4 bases, with 24 bases remaining between them. This CDR3 region has 16 residues. The CDR3 region is CATRRVGDWRSDTQYF. CDR3 DNA: TGTGCCACCCGACGGGTAGGGGACTGGAGATCAGATACGCAGTATTTT.

The chain couples TRBV19 to TRBJ1-1; the D gene is possibly TRBD1 (5 bases). V gave up 7 bases and J gave up 4 bases, with 16 bases separating them. The CDR3 runs to 14 residues. From germline, CDR1 is LNHDA and CDR2 SQIVND (reference sequence). DNA for the CDR3: TGTGCCAGTACTCTGTCGGGGGGGATCACTGAAGCTTTCTTT. Translating gives CASTLSGGITEAFF. Full variable domain (rest looked up from reference TRBV19 and TRBJ1-1): DGGITQSPKYLFRKEGQNVTLSCEQNLNHDAMYWYRQDPGQGLRLIYYSQIVNDFQKGDIAEGYSVSREKKESFPLTVTSAQKNPTAFYLCASTLSGGITEAFFGQGTRLTVV.

With respect to this clone: This same CDR3 is encoded by further DNA sequences in the sample. V gene TRBV10-3 combines with J gene TRBJ2-7, with 9 bases that match TRBD2. The V segment lost 4 bases and the J segment 3 bases; nucleotides outside the gene matches: 7. Germline V gives CDR1 ENHRY, CDR2 SYGVKD. The length of the CDR3 is 15 residues. The CDR3 spells CAISGRLAGVYEQYF. CDR3 in DNA: TGTGCCATCAGTGGACGATTAGCGGGAGTCTACGAGCAGTACTTC.

Of note for this clone: This sample includes further DNA sequences coding for the same CDR3. The chain combines TRBV28 with TRBJ2-7; D is undetermined. With 2 bases removed from V and 3 bases from J, the gap between germline ends came to 5 bases. The CDR3 sequence is 12 residues long. Germline values: CDR1 MDHEN, CDR2 SYDVKM. The CDR3 DNA sequence: TGTGCCAGCAGTTTAGGCGTCTACGAGCAGTACTTC. It specifies CASSLGVYEQYF.

This chain connects TRBV15 to TRBJ1-5; D uncertain. In germline, CDR1 is LNHNV, CDR2 YYDKDF (reference sequence). With 1 base removed from V and 7 bases from J, the gap between germline ends came to 11 bases. The CDR3 extends over 14 amino acids. The CDR3 bases are TGTGCCACCAGCAGAGGAGGGTTTGTGCAGCCCCAGCATTTT. It is translated as CATSRGGFVQPQHF.

The chain joins TRBV6-5 to TRBJ2-5, with D perhaps matching TRBD1 (6 bases). The CDR3 length is 15 residues. Deletions cut 2 bases from V and 4 bases from J, with 14 bases between. CDR1 and CDR2 (germline): MNHEY, SVGAGI. This CDR3 is CASSYTGQFLETQYF. The CDR3 nucleotides are TGTGCCAGCAGTTACACCGGACAGTTTTTAGAGACCCAGTACTTC.

V gene TRBV19 combines with J gene TRBJ2-1; TRBD2 is a possible D gene (5 bases). Germline V gene sequence: CDR1 LNHDA, CDR2 SQIVND (reference sequence). This CDR3 contains 15 residues. Trimming shortened V by 6 bases and J by 4 bases, and 16 bases separated the two germline ends. Here the CDR3 DNA reads TGTGCCAGTAGCCCTCTTCCCGGGATTTACAATGAGCAGTTCTTC. Encoded protein: CASSPLPGIYNEQFF.

This chain joins TRBV28 and TRBJ2-1, with 13 bases identical to TRBD2. Germline CDR1 and CDR2: MDHEN and SYDVKM. The V gene end was trimmed by 5 bases and the J gene end by 4 bases; junction bases not matched to a gene: 2. This CDR3 spans 15 amino acids. CDR3 DNA: TGTGCCAGCAGTAAGGGACTAGCGGGATACAATGAGCAGTTCTTC. It encodes CASSKGLAGYNEQFF.

Turning to this clone: Other DNA sequences in the sample encode the same CDR3. The V gene is TRBV11-1, the J gene TRBJ2-7; D gene uncertain. V shed 1 base and J shed 6 bases, with 7 bases lying between them. The CDR3 is 12 amino acids. Germline assignment: CDR1 SGHAT and CDR2 FQDESV (reference sequence). CDR3 bases: TGTGCCAGCAGCTTAGGTCCCCTCGAGCAGTACTTC. Its translation is CASSLGPLEQYF.

V is TRBV27 and J is TRBJ1-2, with 8 positions matching TRBD1. CDR1 and CDR2 from the germline V gene are MNHEY and SMNVEV (reference sequence). This CDR3 contains 16 residues. V dropped 8 bases and J dropped 4; count of bases not matched to a gene: 15. CDR3 protein: CASRPLGTGDSYGYTF. The CDR3 region has the DNA TGTGCCAGCCGCCCCTTGGGGACAGGAGACAGCTATGGCTACACCTTC.

V usage is TRBV5-4 and J usage is TRBJ1-2; 7 positions agree with TRBD1. The CDR3 has 17 residues. V dropped 4 bases and J dropped 3; count of bases not matched to a gene: 15. The germline V gene has CDR1 SGHNT and CDR2 YYREEE (reference sequence). The CDR3 nucleotides read TGTGCCAGCAGCCACTACCCCATCACAGGGGACCACTATGGCTACACCTTC. It encodes CASSHYPITGDHYGYTF.

V is TRBV2 and J is TRBJ2-2, with TRBD2 as a possible D gene (6 bases). The CDR3 sequence is 13 residues long. The germline V gene has CDR1 SNHLY and CDR2 FYNNEI. CDR3 coding DNA: TGTGAACCGGACGGGGGAGACACCGGGGAGCTGTTTTTT. Protein product: CEPDGGDTGELFF. Together with reference TRBV2 and TRBJ2-2, the CDR3 gives the full variable domain: EPEVTQTPSHQVTQMGQEVILRCVPISNHLYFYWYRQILGQKVEFLVSFYNNEISEKSEIFDDQFSVERPDGSNFTLKIRSTKLEDSAMYFCEPDGGDTGELFFGEGSRLTVL.

The rearrangement joins TRBV4-1 to TRBJ1-5, with 12 bases that match TRBD1. Trimming cost V 0 bases and J 4 bases; bases outside gene matches: 10. Germline CDR1 and CDR2: MGHRA and YSYEKL. The CDR3 length is 19 residues. The CDR3 region has the DNA TGCGCCAGCAGCCAAGAGGAAGGGACAGGGGGCCTGGTAAATCAGCCCCAGCATTTT. Encoded protein: CASSQEEGTGGLVNQPQHF.

J is TRBJ2-3 and V is TRBV10-2, with 7 bases that match TRBD1. In germline, CDR1 is WSHSY, CDR2 SAAADI. This CDR3 has 15 residues. Losses at the gene ends were 1 base for V and 1 base for J; bases not matched to a gene: 2. The CDR3 loop is CASSEWGQRTDTQYF. The CDR3 DNA is TGCGCCAGCAGTGAGTGGGGACAGCGCACAGATACGCAGTATTTT.

The table lists this clone with a few counts. In the same sample, other DNA sequences code for this CDR3. The chain uses TRBV28 and TRBJ2-7, with no clear D. The germline V gene has CDR1 MDHEN and CDR2 SYDVKM. The length of the CDR3 is 12 residues. V lost 2 bases and J 0 bases, leaving 2 bases between the germline ends. In DNA, the CDR3 is TGTGCCAGCAGTTTAGACTCCTACGAGCAGTACTTC. Its protein is CASSLDSYEQYF. Drawing the rest from reference TRBV28 and TRBJ2-7, the complete variable domain is DVKVTQSSRYLVKRTGEKVFLECVQDMDHENMFWYRQDPGLGLRLIYFSYDVKMKEKGDIPEGYSVSREKKERFSLILESASTNQTSMYLCASSLDSYEQYFGPGTRLTVT.

A few counts support this clone. The genes are TRBV7-9 and TRBJ1-4; possible D gene TRBD1, 5 bases. Per germline, CDR1 SEHNR and CDR2 FQNEAQ (reference sequence). V was cut by 5 bases and J by 4 bases, with 11 bases left in between. This CDR3 region has 14 residues. CDR3 protein: CASSRDGYNEKLFF. The CDR3 coding sequence is TGTGCCAGCAGCCGGGACGGGTATAATGAAAAACTGTTTTTT.

This chain joins TRBV27 and TRBJ2-7; 7 nucleotides match TRBD1. Trimming cost V 8 bases and J 2 bases; bases outside gene matches: 9. This CDR3 has 14 residues. The germline V gene encodes CDR1 MNHEY and CDR2 SMNVEV (reference sequence). This chain's CDR3 is CASGTWTGTYEQYF. For the CDR3, the DNA is TGTGCCAGCGGTACCTGGACAGGAACCTACGAGCAGTACTTC.

The chain employs TRBV2 and TRBJ2-1; a possible D gene is TRBD2 (6 bases). From germline, CDR1 is SNHLY and CDR2 FYNNEI. This CDR3 contains 14 residues. V dropped 6 bases and J dropped 0 bases, with 9 bases sitting between them. CDR3 bases: TGTGCCAGCAGCAAGGAGGGCTCCTACAATGAGCAGTTCTTC. It codes for CASSKEGSYNEQFF.

V gene TRBV6-5 combines with J gene TRBJ2-5; 9 nucleotides match TRBD2. The germline V gene encodes CDR1 MNHEY and CDR2 SVGAGI. V lost 2 bases, J lost 4 bases, and 5 bases stayed unmatched. This CDR3 region has 15 residues. For the CDR3, the DNA is TGTGCCAGCAGTTACGTAGCGGGAGTAGGAGAGACCCAGTACTTC. Protein: CASSYVAGVGETQYF.

The chain is built from TRBV2 and TRBJ2-1, with TRBD2 matching over 7 bases. This CDR3 spans 15 amino acids. The J segment lost 8 bases and the V segment lost 1 base, leaving 8 bases of the junction unmatched. Germline lookup yields CDR1 SNHLY and CDR2 FYNNEI. CDR3 DNA sequence: TGTGCCAGCAGTGAAGGGTTCTCGGCGGGAGATGAGCAGTTCTTC. Amino acid sequence: CASSEGFSAGDEQFF.

This chain uses TRBV27 with TRBJ2-7; 9 bases are a match to TRBD2. The CDR3 spans 14 residues. Germline CDR1 MNHEY, CDR2 SMNVEV (reference sequence). Germline trimming cut 2 bases from V and 5 bases from J; bases unmatched to any gene: 4. Here the CDR3 DNA reads TGTGCCAGCAGTTTAAGAGCTAGCGGGAACGAGCAGTACTTC. Its protein product is CASSLRASGNEQYF.

A note on this clone: Other nucleotide sequences in the sample specify the same CDR3. The chain combines TRBV11-2 with TRBJ2-7; 9 nucleotides match TRBD2. This CDR3 comprises 13 residues. V trimming: 5 bases; J trimming: 1 base; junction bases outside the gene matches: 0. Germline CDR1 SGHAT, CDR2 FQNNGV. CDR3 nucleotides: TGTGCCAGCAGCAGCGGGGGGTCCTACGAGCAGTACTTC. As protein: CASSSGGSYEQYF. The complete variable domain, with remaining parts taken from reference TRBV11-2 and TRBJ2-7, reads EAGVAQSPRYKIIEKRQSVAFWCNPISGHATLYWYQQILGQGPKLLIQFQNNGVVDDSQLPKDRFSAERLKGVDSTLKIQPAKLEDSAVYLCASSSGGSYEQYFGPGTRLTVT.